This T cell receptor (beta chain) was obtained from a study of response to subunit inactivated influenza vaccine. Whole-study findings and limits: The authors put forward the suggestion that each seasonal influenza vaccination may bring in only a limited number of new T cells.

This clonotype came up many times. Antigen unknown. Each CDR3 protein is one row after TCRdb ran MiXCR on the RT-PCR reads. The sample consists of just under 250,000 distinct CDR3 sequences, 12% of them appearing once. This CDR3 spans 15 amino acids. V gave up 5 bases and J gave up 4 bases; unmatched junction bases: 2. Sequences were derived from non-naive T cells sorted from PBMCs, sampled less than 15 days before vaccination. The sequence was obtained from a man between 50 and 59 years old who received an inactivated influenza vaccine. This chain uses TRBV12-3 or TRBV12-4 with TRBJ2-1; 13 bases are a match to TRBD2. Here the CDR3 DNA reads TGTGCCAGCAGTAGACTAGCGGGGGGTTACAATGAGCAGTTCTTC. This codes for CASSRLAGGYNEQFF.